These T cell receptor beta chains were read from a single sample in a study of blood T cell repertoires in COVID-19. TCRdb's table, derived via immunoSEQ multiplex PCR, lists solely in-frame clones and lacks some. This sample has about 100,000 clones; around four fifths occur once, and the top ten carry around 10%. Sample: peripheral blood. These receptors were taken from a woman aged 70-85 years with acute or convalescent COVID-19. Both conserved end residues are part of each CDR3. The order of the fields is D gene, clone size, J gene, CDR3 length, V gene, CDR3 DNA, CDR3 protein. The D gene is left open where the match is weak. Expanded clones are given a class, and other clones once, few, many or no size at all.

d_call: NA; clone_size: NA; j_call: TRBJ1-1; cdr3_length: 14; v_call: TRBV27; cdr3_nt: TGTGCCAGCAGTTCACCGGGGGGCTTGTCTGAAGCTTTCTTT; cdr3_aa: CASSSPGGLSEAFF
d_call: NA; clone_size: few; j_call: TRBJ1-4; cdr3_length: 17; v_call: TRBV18; cdr3_nt: TGTGCCAGCTCAAGTCTTGAGGCAGCTGCAACTAATGAAAAACTGTTTTTT; cdr3_aa: CASSSLEAAATNEKLFF
d_call: NA; clone_size: NA; j_call: TRBJ1-2; cdr3_length: 13; v_call: TRBV7-6; cdr3_nt: TGTGCCAGCAGCTTAGGGCCACGGGATGGCTACACCTTC; cdr3_aa: CASSLGPRDGYTF
d_call: NA; clone_size: NA; j_call: TRBJ2-3; cdr3_length: 13; v_call: TRBV30; cdr3_nt: TGTGCCTGGTCTGGACTCCTGGCAGATACGCAGTATTTT; cdr3_aa: CAWSGLLADTQYF
d_call: NA; clone_size: NA; j_call: TRBJ2-1; cdr3_length: 14; v_call: TRBV18; cdr3_nt: TGTGCCAGCTCAGCCTCCGGGTCCTCGGATGAGCAGTTCTTC; cdr3_aa: CASSASGSSDEQFF
d_call: TRBD1; clone_size: NA; j_call: TRBJ2-2; cdr3_length: 17; v_call: TRBV5-1; cdr3_nt: TGCGCCAGCAGCTTAAACCCGACAGGGGGCGCGGGCGGGGAGCTGTTTTTT; cdr3_aa: CASSLNPTGGAGGELFF
d_call: NA; clone_size: NA; j_call: TRBJ1-1; cdr3_length: 14; v_call: TRBV7-2; cdr3_nt: TGTGCCAGCAGCTCCAGCGCCCTGGACTATGAAGCTTTCTTT; cdr3_aa: CASSSSALDYEAFF
d_call: NA; clone_size: once; j_call: TRBJ2-3; cdr3_length: 12; v_call: TRBV29-1; cdr3_nt: TGCAGCGTTCGTTCGGGCACAGATACGCAGTATTTT; cdr3_aa: CSVRSGTDTQYF
d_call: TRBD1; clone_size: NA; j_call: TRBJ1-2; cdr3_length: 14; v_call: TRBV5-1; cdr3_nt: TGCGCCAGCAGCTTGGGACAGGGTTCATATGGCTACACCTTC; cdr3_aa: CASSLGQGSYGYTF
d_call: NA; clone_size: NA; j_call: TRBJ1-5; cdr3_length: 13; v_call: TRBV19; cdr3_nt: TGTGCCAGTAGTGGGGGGGAAAATCAGCCCCAGCATTTT; cdr3_aa: CASSGGENQPQHF
d_call: NA; clone_size: NA; j_call: TRBJ1-5; cdr3_length: 13; v_call: TRBV4-1; cdr3_nt: TGCGCCAGCAGCCCGCCGGGACTGGGGCCCCAGCATTTT; cdr3_aa: CASSPPGLGPQHF
d_call: TRBD1; clone_size: NA; j_call: TRBJ1-1; cdr3_length: 14; v_call: TRBV25-1; cdr3_nt: TGTGCCAGCAGGAGGGGACAGGGAAACTATGAAGCTTTCTTT; cdr3_aa: CASRRGQGNYEAFF
d_call: TRBD2; clone_size: NA; j_call: TRBJ2-1; cdr3_length: 16; v_call: TRBV6-2/TRBV6-3; cdr3_nt: TGTGCCAGCAGCCCTCAACTAGCGGGGGCCTACAATGAGCAGTTCTTC; cdr3_aa: CASSPQLAGAYNEQFF
d_call: NA; clone_size: few; j_call: TRBJ1-5; cdr3_length: 13; v_call: TRBV12-3/TRBV12-4; cdr3_nt: TGTGCCAGCAAGAGCTCAGGGGATCAGCCCCAGCATTTT; cdr3_aa: CASKSSGDQPQHF
d_call: TRBD1; clone_size: NA; j_call: TRBJ1-2; cdr3_length: 16; v_call: TRBV5-5; cdr3_nt: TGTGCCAGCAGCTTGGGGACAGGGGGCTCACGCTATGGCTACACCTTC; cdr3_aa: CASSLGTGGSRYGYTF
d_call: NA; clone_size: NA; j_call: TRBJ2-2; cdr3_length: 16; v_call: TRBV3-1/TRBV3-2; cdr3_nt: TGTGCCAGCAGCCGGAACAAGCAGGGGAACACCGGGGAGCTGTTTTTT; cdr3_aa: CASSRNKQGNTGELFF
d_call: TRBD1; clone_size: NA; j_call: TRBJ1-1; cdr3_length: 15; v_call: TRBV19; cdr3_nt: TGTGCCAGTAGTAAGGGACAGGGATGGGGCACTGAAGCTTTCTTT; cdr3_aa: CASSKGQGWGTEAFF
d_call: NA; clone_size: NA; j_call: TRBJ1-3; cdr3_length: 15; v_call: TRBV2; cdr3_nt: TGTGCCAGCAGTCCCTACGGGGACTCTGGAAACACCATATATTTT; cdr3_aa: CASSPYGDSGNTIYF
d_call: NA; clone_size: NA; j_call: TRBJ2-5; cdr3_length: 15; v_call: TRBV5-1; cdr3_nt: TGCGCCAGCAGCCGTACAGGGCAGACTCCAGAGACCCAGTACTTC; cdr3_aa: CASSRTGQTPETQYF
d_call: NA; clone_size: few; j_call: TRBJ1-2; cdr3_length: 18; v_call: TRBV7-9; cdr3_nt: TGTGCCAGCAGCACGCCGAAACGGGAGAGAGATCGATCCTATGGCTACACCTTC; cdr3_aa: CASSTPKRERDRSYGYTF
d_call: TRBD1; clone_size: NA; j_call: TRBJ2-2; cdr3_length: 15; v_call: TRBV6-5; cdr3_nt: TGTGCCAGCAGTCTGGACAGGCCGAACACCGGGGAGCTGTTTTTT; cdr3_aa: CASSLDRPNTGELFF
d_call: NA; clone_size: few; j_call: TRBJ1-1; cdr3_length: 14; v_call: TRBV4-1; cdr3_nt: TGCGCCAGCAGCCTGATAACGGGGAACACTGAAGCTTTCTTT; cdr3_aa: CASSLITGNTEAFF
d_call: TRBD2; clone_size: NA; j_call: TRBJ2-3; cdr3_length: 15; v_call: TRBV24-1; cdr3_nt: TGTGCCACCAGTGACCCAGGGACTAGGGGGGATACGCAGTATTTT; cdr3_aa: CATSDPGTRGDTQYF
d_call: TRBD1; clone_size: NA; j_call: TRBJ1-2; cdr3_length: 15; v_call: TRBV6-5; cdr3_nt: TGTGCCAGCATATTCCAAACGGGACAGGGGAATGGCTACACCTTC; cdr3_aa: CASIFQTGQGNGYTF
d_call: TRBD1; clone_size: few; j_call: TRBJ1-1; cdr3_length: 16; v_call: TRBV7-9; cdr3_nt: TGTGCCAGCAGGAGGGACAGGGAAGAGTTGGACACTGAAGCTTTCTTT; cdr3_aa: CASRRDREELDTEAFF
d_call: NA; clone_size: NA; j_call: TRBJ1-2; cdr3_length: 13; v_call: TRBV12-3/TRBV12-4; cdr3_nt: TGTGCCAGCAGCACTGTCGGGTCCTATGGCTACACCTTC; cdr3_aa: CASSTVGSYGYTF
d_call: TRBD1; clone_size: few; j_call: TRBJ2-7; cdr3_length: 15; v_call: TRBV4-1; cdr3_nt: TGCGCCAGCAGCCAAGAGAGACAGGGGGCCTACGAGCAGTACTTC; cdr3_aa: CASSQERQGAYEQYF
d_call: TRBD2; clone_size: NA; j_call: TRBJ2-1; cdr3_length: 12; v_call: TRBV2; cdr3_nt: TGTGCCACCGGGGGGGTCTACAATGAGCAGTTCTTC; cdr3_aa: CATGGVYNEQFF
d_call: NA; clone_size: NA; j_call: TRBJ1-1; cdr3_length: 15; v_call: TRBV18; cdr3_nt: TGTGCCAGCTCACCTCGACCTCAGGGGTCCACTGAAGCTTTCTTT; cdr3_aa: CASSPRPQGSTEAFF
d_call: NA; clone_size: NA; j_call: TRBJ1-6; cdr3_length: 14; v_call: TRBV30; cdr3_nt: TGTGCCTGGAGTGTAACAGTTGGAAATTCACCCCTCCACTTT; cdr3_aa: CAWSVTVGNSPLHF
d_call: TRBD1; clone_size: NA; j_call: TRBJ2-3; cdr3_length: 18; v_call: TRBV19; cdr3_nt: TGTGCCAGTAGTATCCAACTCAATACAGGGGGCTACACGGATACGCAGTATTTT; cdr3_aa: CASSIQLNTGGYTDTQYF
d_call: NA; clone_size: NA; j_call: TRBJ1-6; cdr3_length: 13; v_call: TRBV19; cdr3_nt: TGTGCCAGTAATCGGGTTTGGGATTCACCCCTCCACTTT; cdr3_aa: CASNRVWDSPLHF
d_call: NA; clone_size: NA; j_call: TRBJ2-2; cdr3_length: 16; v_call: TRBV9; cdr3_nt: TGTGCCAGCAGCGTATCGGAACAGGGAAACACCGGGGAGCTGTTTTTT; cdr3_aa: CASSVSEQGNTGELFF
d_call: NA; clone_size: once; j_call: TRBJ2-3; cdr3_length: 14; v_call: TRBV11-2; cdr3_nt: TGTGCCAGCAGCTTAAGCCGGGGCACAGATACGCAGTATTTT; cdr3_aa: CASSLSRGTDTQYF
d_call: TRBD1; clone_size: few; j_call: TRBJ1-6; cdr3_length: 15; v_call: TRBV28; cdr3_nt: TGTGCCAGTAAGATTGACGGACAGGGAAATTCACCCCTCCACTTT; cdr3_aa: CASKIDGQGNSPLHF
d_call: NA; clone_size: NA; j_call: TRBJ1-1; cdr3_length: 12; v_call: TRBV19; cdr3_nt: TGTGCCAGCCTATGGCCGGGAACTGAAGCTTTCTTT; cdr3_aa: CASLWPGTEAFF
d_call: NA; clone_size: NA; j_call: TRBJ2-2; cdr3_length: 14; v_call: TRBV2; cdr3_nt: TGTGCCAGCAGTCTTCAGTCGAACACCGGGGAGCTGTTTTTT; cdr3_aa: CASSLQSNTGELFF
d_call: NA; clone_size: NA; j_call: TRBJ2-1; cdr3_length: 13; v_call: TRBV25-1; cdr3_nt: TGTGCCAGCAGTTTGGACTCGTACAATGAGCAGTTCTTC; cdr3_aa: CASSLDSYNEQFF
d_call: TRBD1; clone_size: NA; j_call: TRBJ1-2; cdr3_length: 14; v_call: TRBV5-6; cdr3_nt: TGTGCCAGCAGCGCCAGGACAGGGAAGAATGGCTACACCTTC; cdr3_aa: CASSARTGKNGYTF
d_call: TRBD1; clone_size: NA; j_call: TRBJ1-1; cdr3_length: 14; v_call: TRBV28; cdr3_nt: TGTGCCAGCAGTCAAATACAGGGGATCACTGAAGCTTTCTTT; cdr3_aa: CASSQIQGITEAFF
d_call: NA; clone_size: NA; j_call: TRBJ2-2; cdr3_length: 15; v_call: TRBV6-5; cdr3_nt: TGTGCCAGCAGCCGTAACAGGGCCACCACCGGGGAGCTGTTTTTT; cdr3_aa: CASSRNRATTGELFF
d_call: NA; clone_size: NA; j_call: TRBJ1-4; cdr3_length: 15; v_call: TRBV9; cdr3_nt: TGTGCCAGCAGCAAGCGGACAGAAACTAATGAAAAACTGTTTTTT; cdr3_aa: CASSKRTETNEKLFF
d_call: NA; clone_size: NA; j_call: TRBJ1-1; cdr3_length: 15; v_call: TRBV6-5; cdr3_nt: TGTGCCAGCAGTTACTCTTCCGGGGTAAACACTGAAGCTTTCTTT; cdr3_aa: CASSYSSGVNTEAFF
d_call: NA; clone_size: once; j_call: TRBJ1-2; cdr3_length: 12; v_call: TRBV20-1; cdr3_nt: TGCAGTGCTAGTTATAGTAACTATGGCTACACCTTC; cdr3_aa: CSASYSNYGYTF
d_call: TRBD1; clone_size: NA; j_call: TRBJ2-3; cdr3_length: 15; v_call: TRBV6-5; cdr3_nt: TGTGCCAGCAGTCGGGTGGGGACAGGGACCGATACGCAGTATTTT; cdr3_aa: CASSRVGTGTDTQYF
d_call: TRBD1; clone_size: NA; j_call: TRBJ1-6; cdr3_length: 16; v_call: TRBV18; cdr3_nt: TGTGCCAGCTCACCAACACCCGGGACAGAGAATTCACCCCTCCACTTT; cdr3_aa: CASSPTPGTENSPLHF
d_call: NA; clone_size: NA; j_call: TRBJ1-4; cdr3_length: 15; v_call: TRBV3-1/TRBV3-2; cdr3_nt: TGTGCCAGCAGCCAAGATCGGGGGGCAGGAGAAAAACTGTTTTTT; cdr3_aa: CASSQDRGAGEKLFF
d_call: TRBD1; clone_size: NA; j_call: TRBJ1-6; cdr3_length: 15; v_call: TRBV6-5; cdr3_nt: TGTGCCAGCAGTCATATCCAGGGGGAAAATTCACCCCTCCACTTT; cdr3_aa: CASSHIQGENSPLHF
d_call: NA; clone_size: NA; j_call: TRBJ1-4; cdr3_length: 13; v_call: TRBV6-5; cdr3_nt: TGTGCCGTGCGACAGCATACTAATGAAAAACTGTTTTTT; cdr3_aa: CAVRQHTNEKLFF
d_call: TRBD1; clone_size: NA; j_call: TRBJ1-3; cdr3_length: 17; v_call: TRBV6-4; cdr3_nt: TGTGCCGGCCGGGACAGGGTAGAGGACAATGCTGGAAACACCATATATTTT; cdr3_aa: CAGRDRVEDNAGNTIYF
d_call: NA; clone_size: NA; j_call: TRBJ2-2; cdr3_length: 16; v_call: TRBV6-6; cdr3_nt: TGTGCCAGCACTTTTACGGGTTTGGGGAACACCGGGGAGCTGTTTTTT; cdr3_aa: CASTFTGLGNTGELFF
d_call: NA; clone_size: NA; j_call: TRBJ1-5; cdr3_length: 17; v_call: TRBV6-1; cdr3_nt: TGTGCCAGCAGTGAAGCGATAACAGGGTATAGCAATCAGCCCCAGCATTTT; cdr3_aa: CASSEAITGYSNQPQHF
d_call: TRBD1; clone_size: once; j_call: TRBJ1-1; cdr3_length: 13; v_call: TRBV5-1; cdr3_nt: TGCGCCAGCAGCCGGGACAGGGATACTGAAGCTTTCTTT; cdr3_aa: CASSRDRDTEAFF